These T cell receptor beta chains were read from a single sample in a study of T cell responses to AZD1222 COVID-19 vaccine. Using immunoSEQ multiplex PCR, the repertoire was profiled, and TCRdb retains in-frame clones only, with some absent. There are about 200,000 clones in the sample; approximately 94% occur only once, and roughly 1% lies in the top ten. This sample comprised peripheral blood, obtained on day 0 of MenACWY control vaccination. These receptors were obtained from an adult in good health. Both conserved end residues are part of each CDR3. The D gene is left open where the match is weak. Rows may omit the clone size; those that give it use once, few, many or a size class.

v_call,clone_size,j_call,d_call,cdr3_length,cdr3_aa,cdr3_nt
TRBV6-5,once,TRBJ1-1,NA,12,CASIPIGAEAFF,TGTGCCAGCATCCCCATTGGGGCAGAAGCTTTCTTT
TRBV4-2,NA,TRBJ2-1,TRBD2,16,CASSQDTKRGGNEQFF,TGTGCCAGCAGCCAAGATACTAAGCGGGGGGGCAATGAGCAGTTCTTC
TRBV5-5,NA,TRBJ1-2,NA,15,CASSLSWQNNYGYTF,TGTGCCAGCAGCTTAAGCTGGCAGAATAACTATGGCTACACCTTC
TRBV29-1,NA,TRBJ1-1,NA,11,CSVERAIEAFF,TGCAGCGTTGAGAGGGCAATTGAAGCTTTCTTT
TRBV5-1,NA,TRBJ2-2,NA,15,CASSPGGRTTGELFF,TGCGCCAGCAGCCCGGGGGGCAGGACCACCGGGGAGCTGTTTTTT
TRBV19,NA,TRBJ1-6,NA,17,CASSTPGSNSYNSPLHF,TGTGCCAGTAGTACCCCCGGGAGTAACTCCTATAATTCACCCCTCCACTTT
TRBV7-2,NA,TRBJ2-1,NA,11,CASSHAIEQFF,TGTGCCAGCAGCCATGCTATCGAGCAGTTCTTC
TRBV7-2,NA,TRBJ2-7,NA,15,CASSSQGGSSYEQYF,TGTGCCAGCAGCTCCCAGGGGGGCAGCTCCTACGAGCAGTACTTC
TRBV4-3,NA,TRBJ1-1,NA,14,CASSQSAGNTEAFF,TGCGCCAGCAGCCAATCGGCTGGGAACACTGAAGCTTTCTTT
TRBV19,NA,TRBJ2-1,NA,14,CASSIEIRGTEQFF,TGTGCCAGTAGTATAGAAATTCGGGGTACTGAGCAGTTCTTC
TRBV2,NA,TRBJ2-5,TRBD1,12,CASTWDSRTQYF,TGTGCCAGCACTTGGGACAGCAGGACCCAGTACTTC